The rows below give T cell receptor beta chains drawn from one sample of a study of cytomegalovirus exposure and HLA in healthy donors. TCRdb's copy holds only in-frame clones and misses some; the assay was immunoSEQ multiplex PCR. The sample lists about 130,000 clones; about three quarters were seen once. Sequencing input: PBMCs. Receptors originate from a man aged 35 to 55 in good health and CMV-seropositive. The CDR3 runs from the conserved cysteine through the conserved F or W.

j_gene	v_gene	CDR3aa
TRBJ2-2	TRBV27	CASSLGLAGGSNTGELFF
TRBJ2-4	TRBV19	CASSGPTLGGNIQYF
TRBJ2-1	TRBV12-5	CASGLVHNNYNEQFF
TRBJ2-3	TRBV6-5	CASSWAFRGTTDTQYF
TRBJ2-1	TRBV5-5	CASSFGIGQSNNEQFF
TRBJ1-1	TRBV4-1	CASSQPGQRNTEAFF
TRBJ1-1	TRBV27	CASSPLTGVETEAFF
TRBJ1-2	TRBV9	CASSVEGQGYGYTF
TRBJ1-1	TRBV5-4	CASSLVGQANTEAFF
TRBJ2-3	TRBV27	CASSFRTSGGARDTQYF
TRBJ2-3	TRBV27	CASSEPVGADTQYF
TRBJ2-7	TRBV5-4	CASSSVQGEYEQYF
TRBJ1-2	TRBV20-1	CSNREGGYTF
TRBJ2-1	TRBV12-5	CASGLVRGAGDEQFF
TRBJ2-3	TRBV11-2	CASSLGWGQGAIPDTQYF
TRBJ2-6	TRBV5-1	CASSPDTINVLTF
TRBJ2-7	TRBV19	CASNAGTSFYEQYF
TRBJ1-1	TRBV19	CASSFGQGRTEAFF
TRBJ1-1	TRBV5-1	CASSPWTGNEAFF
TRBJ1-2	TRBV7-2	CASSLALGLSYGYTF
TRBJ1-1	TRBV5-1	CASTHRGTAEAFF
TRBJ2-5	TRBV28	CASSLLRGRGETQYF
TRBJ1-1	TRBV5-1	CASSLKAGTGLNTEAFF
TRBJ1-3	TRBV5-6	CASSKDRAGGNTIYF
TRBJ1-5	TRBV18	CASSWTGANQPQHF
TRBJ2-7	TRBV27	CASRRGGPYEQYF
TRBJ1-4	TRBV7-2	CASSLMGGNEKLFF
TRBJ2-3	TRBV7-2	CASSFGGGTDTQYF
TRBJ2-7	TRBV28	CASSLGGWGREGRYEQYF
TRBJ2-1	TRBV5-3	CARSLYGQGSYNEQFF
TRBJ1-6	TRBV11-2	CASSLPGTGNNSPLHF
TRBJ2-3	TRBV18	CASSGRGGWESTDTQYF
TRBJ2-7	TRBV10-3	CAISSGPAGMADEQYF
TRBJ2-5	TRBV28	CASSELTGTEETQYF
TRBJ2-3	TRBV11-3	CASSSSEGNTQYF
TRBJ2-3	TRBV11-2	CASSNYAGAQYF
TRBJ2-7	TRBV19	CASSTQSADTFPPYEQYF
TRBJ1-6	TRBV6-5	CASSRLRDSPLHF
TRBJ2-2	TRBV5-1	CASSLWQGSTGELFF
TRBJ2-7	TRBV27	CASSQGQGLFRSEQYF
TRBJ2-7	TRBV5-1	CASSSFGSSSYEQYF